Shown below are 14 T cell receptor beta chains from a single sample sequenced in a study of shared clonotypes between healthy human individuals (TCRdb year 2020). The library was built by means of the immunoSEQ multiplex PCR assay. Sourced from immuneACCESS, this table was stored by TCRdb with only in-frame sequences that have V and J called. A share of the clones is absent; for the studies checked, an unresolved V gene accounts for under half, and the remainder has no known explanation. The sample table lists 400,000 to 600,000 clones, more than 75% of them with a count of one. The ten largest clones capture approximately 13% of the sample. Source material: PBMCs. The origin of the receptors is a woman aged 40 to 50 in good health. Some clones in this sample may be carry-over from other donors' samples.

The gene calls are TRBV2 and TRBJ2-1; TRBD2 matches 13 bases. Germline trimming cut 5 bases from V and 9 bases from J; bases unmatched to any gene: 10. CDR1 and CDR2 from the germline V gene are SNHLY and FYNNEI. The CDR3 is 16 residues long. CDR3 in DNA: TGTGCCAGCAGTCCTTCCTATGGACTAGCGGGAGTTGAGCAGTTCTTC. It translates to CASSPSYGLAGVEQFF.

The chain recombines TRBV7-2 with TRBJ2-7; D possibly corresponds to TRBD2 (5 bases). The germline gives CDR1 SGHTA, CDR2 FQGNSA. V dropped 0 bases and J dropped 6 bases, with 12 bases sitting between them. The CDR3 contains 14 residues. The CDR3 DNA is TGTGCCAGCAGCTTAGCGGGAGAACGATCCGAGCAGTACTTC. The encoded protein is CASSLAGERSEQYF.

The chain uses TRBV7-2 and TRBJ2-7; D may be TRBD1 (5 bases). The CDR3 loop spans 14 amino acids. CDR1 and CDR2 from the germline V gene are SGHTA and FQGNSA. With 5 bases removed from V and 3 bases from J, the gap between germline ends came to 14 bases. This CDR3 reads CASSPGHAVYEQYF. In DNA form, the CDR3 reads TGTGCCAGCAGCCCCGGACATGCTGTCTACGAGCAGTACTTC.

The chain uses TRBV19 and TRBJ1-2, with a possible D match to TRBD1 (5 bases). Germline-derived CDR1 and CDR2 are LNHDA and SQIVND (reference sequence). The CDR3 sequence is 15 residues long. V lost 7 bases and J lost 4, with 19 bases in between. CDR3 in DNA: TGTGCCAGTACCGGGGGGACTGCCCCCTTCTATGGCTACACCTTC. It translates to CASTGGTAPFYGYTF. The whole variable domain, remainder taken from reference TRBV19 and TRBJ1-2, is DGGITQSPKYLFRKEGQNVTLSCEQNLNHDAMYWYRQDPGQGLRLIYYSQIVNDFQKGDIAEGYSVSREKKESFPLTVTSAQKNPTAFYLCASTGGTAPFYGYTFGSGTRLTVV.

The rearrangement uses TRBV23-1 and TRBJ1-5; D might be TRBD1 (5 bases). TRBV23-1 is classed as an ORF, of uncertain function. The CDR3 spans 17 residues. Trimming stripped 3 bases from V and 2 bases from J, with 17 bases between. The CDR3 loop is CASSHRCRQGGNQPQHF. DNA of the CDR3: TGCGCCAGCAGTCATAGGTGTCGGCAGGGAGGCAATCAGCCCCAGCATTTT.

The V and J genes are TRBV10-1 and TRBJ2-1; 7 positions match TRBD2. Germline trimming cut 3 bases from V and 0 bases from J; bases unmatched to any gene: 5. The CDR3 contains 16 residues. Germline V gene sequence: CDR1 WNHNN, CDR2 SYGVQD (reference sequence). The CDR3 DNA reads TGCGCCAGCAGTGATCGTGGCGGGAGCTCCTACAATGAGCAGTTCTTC. This gives the protein CASSDRGGSSYNEQFF.

The CDR3 loop reads CAWKDRAHYEQYF. DNA for the CDR3: TGTGCCTGGAAAGACAGGGCCCACTACGAGCAGTACTTC. The rearrangement joins TRBV30 to TRBJ2-5; 7 bases are shared with TRBD1. The end of the DNA aligns better with TRBJ2-7, so the J call may be wrong. From germline, CDR1 is GTSNPN and CDR2 SVGIG (reference sequence). CDR3 length equals 13 residues.

This rearrangement joins TRBV4-3 to TRBJ2-7; 8 bases line up with TRBD1. The CDR3 covers 15 residues. The germline V gene encodes CDR1 LGHNA and CDR2 YSLEER. With 0 bases clipped from V and 2 bases from J, the junction kept 3 bases outside the gene matches. CDR3 in DNA: TGCGCCAGCAGCCAAGAGAAACAGGGGGCCTACGAGCAGTACTTC. Amino acid sequence: CASSQEKQGAYEQYF.

Concerning this clone: Within the sample, other DNA sequences also encode this same CDR3. Here the CDR3 reads CASSLDRATDTQYF. CDR3 sequence (DNA): TGTGCCAGCAGCTTGGACAGGGCCACAGATACGCAGTATTTT. The chain employs TRBV5-5 and TRBJ2-3; tentative D call: TRBD1 (6 bases). Germline values: CDR1 SGHKS, CDR2 YYEKEE (reference sequence). This CDR3 spans 14 amino acids. Between the trimmed V and J ends, which lost 0 bases and 2 bases, there was a span of 7 bases.

A single count supports this clone. This likely traces to a read error, being one base from a far larger clone. The chain joins TRBV30 to TRBJ1-2; D is ambiguous. The CDR3 sequence is 14 residues long. Germline loops: CDR1 GTSNPN, CDR2 SVGIG (reference sequence). The CDR3 sequence is CARSVGPSFYGYTF. As DNA, the CDR3 is TGTGCCCGGAGTGTCGGGCCTTCCTTCTATGGCTACACCTTC.

The chain joins TRBV19 to TRBJ2-5; tentative D call: TRBD1 (5 bases). This CDR3 contains 15 residues. V lost 1 base and J 2 bases, leaving 11 bases between the germline ends. The germline CDR1 and CDR2 sequences are LNHDA and SQIVND (reference sequence). In DNA, the CDR3 is TGTGCCAGTAGTATAGGGGTAGACAGTCAAGAGACCCAGTACTTC. Translated, it gives CASSIGVDSQETQYF.

V gene TRBV5-4 combines with J gene TRBJ2-3; D perhaps matches TRBD1 (5 bases). CDR1 SGHNT and CDR2 YYREEE come from the germline V gene (reference sequence). V shed 4 bases and J shed 1 base, with 13 bases lying between them. CDR3 size: 15 residues. The CDR3 DNA sequence: TGTGCCAGCAGCCGTTTGACAGATGGCACAGATACGCAGTATTTT. It encodes CASSRLTDGTDTQYF.

The genes are TRBV6-4 and TRBJ2-2; 14 bases are shared with TRBD2. Germline-derived CDR1 and CDR2 are MRHNA and SNTAGT. CDR3 size: 15 residues. J was trimmed by 4 bases and V by 6 bases; bases with no gene match: 1. CDR3 sequence: CASRGTSGGTGELFF. The CDR3 bases are TGTGCCAGCAGGGGGACTAGCGGGGGCACCGGGGAGCTGTTTTTT.

V is TRBV10-2 and J is TRBJ2-1; tentative D call: TRBD1 (6 bases). CDR1 WSHSY and CDR2 SAAADI come from the germline V gene. The V end lost 4 bases, the J end lost 0 bases, and 13 bases lay between the germline ends. The CDR3 consists of 16 residues. The CDR3 here is CASSGPGTTSYNEQFF. The CDR3 DNA sequence: TGCGCCAGCAGTGGGCCCGGGACAACCTCCTACAATGAGCAGTTCTTC.